These T cell receptor beta chains were read from a single sample in a study of T cell responses to AZD1222 COVID-19 vaccine. Assay: immunoSEQ multiplex PCR; the TCRdb copy retains only in-frame clones and omits some. Found here are some 64,000 clones, 65% to 85% of them singletons; the top ten hold around 7.8%. Sequenced material: peripheral blood, taken on day 0 of AZD1222 vaccination. The receptors were sampled from an adult in good health. Each CDR3 is given with its conserved first and last residue. A D gene is named only where the DNA matches it firmly. The size of a clone is reported for some rows only, either as once, few or many, or as a class for expanded clones.

cdr3_nt: TGTGCCAGCAGCTCCGGACAGGGCGAGGTCTATGGCTACACCTTC; cdr3_aa: CASSSGQGEVYGYTF; d_call: TRBD1; clone_size: NA; v_call: TRBV7-2; j_call: TRBJ1-2
cdr3_nt: TGTGCCAGCAGTTCCCGCGGCAGGGGATTCTCTGGGGCCAACGTCCTGACTTTC; cdr3_aa: CASSSRGRGFSGANVLTF; d_call: NA; clone_size: few; v_call: TRBV27; j_call: TRBJ2-6
cdr3_nt: TGTGCCTGGAGTATCGTTTTTACTACTGAAGCTTTCTTT; cdr3_aa: CAWSIVFTTEAFF; d_call: NA; clone_size: NA; v_call: TRBV30; j_call: TRBJ1-1
cdr3_nt: TGTGCCAGTAGTGTTGGGTTGTACTACGAGCAGTACTTC; cdr3_aa: CASSVGLYYEQYF; d_call: NA; clone_size: NA; v_call: TRBV19; j_call: TRBJ2-7
cdr3_nt: TGTGCCAGCAGCCCACCGGGGGGAAGTGTTGGGGAAAAACTGTTTTTT; cdr3_aa: CASSPPGGSVGEKLFF; d_call: NA; clone_size: few; v_call: TRBV7-9; j_call: TRBJ1-4
cdr3_nt: TGTGCCAGCTCACCCCAGGGGCGGGAGGAGCAGTACTTC; cdr3_aa: CASSPQGREEQYF; d_call: NA; clone_size: NA; v_call: TRBV18; j_call: TRBJ2-7
cdr3_nt: TGTGCCAGCAGCGCCCCAAAGGTCCCTGAAGCTTTCTTT; cdr3_aa: CASSAPKVPEAFF; d_call: NA; clone_size: NA; v_call: TRBV7-8; j_call: TRBJ1-1
cdr3_nt: TGTGCCAGCAGCGCTACAGGGAGCAATGAGCAGTTCTTC; cdr3_aa: CASSATGSNEQFF; d_call: NA; clone_size: NA; v_call: TRBV9; j_call: TRBJ2-1
cdr3_nt: TGTGCCAGCAGCCAAGGCTCTACGCGGACGAAAAACATTCAGTACTTC; cdr3_aa: CASSQGSTRTKNIQYF; d_call: NA; clone_size: once; v_call: TRBV3-1/TRBV3-2; j_call: TRBJ2-4
cdr3_nt: TGTGCCACCAGCAGAGATTGGATACCTGGGGCCAACGTCCTGACTTTC; cdr3_aa: CATSRDWIPGANVLTF; d_call: NA; clone_size: NA; v_call: TRBV15; j_call: TRBJ2-6
cdr3_nt: TGTGCCAGCTCACGGGACAGACAAGAGACCCAGTACTTC; cdr3_aa: CASSRDRQETQYF; d_call: TRBD1; clone_size: NA; v_call: TRBV18; j_call: TRBJ2-5
cdr3_nt: TGTGCCAGCAGCCCCAGGGGGACAGGAGGAGGCGAAAAACTGTTTTTT; cdr3_aa: CASSPRGTGGGEKLFF; d_call: TRBD1; clone_size: NA; v_call: TRBV25-1; j_call: TRBJ1-4
cdr3_nt: TGTGCCAGCTCACCACCTGGCAGAGGAAACACCATATATTTT; cdr3_aa: CASSPPGRGNTIYF; d_call: NA; clone_size: NA; v_call: TRBV18; j_call: TRBJ1-3
cdr3_nt: TGTGCCAGCAGCTCCGGGACCAACTCTTACAATGAGCAGTTCTTC; cdr3_aa: CASSSGTNSYNEQFF; d_call: NA; clone_size: NA; v_call: TRBV7-2; j_call: TRBJ2-1
cdr3_nt: TGTGCCAGCAGCTTCCCAGGGTCCACCGGGGAGCTGTTTTTT; cdr3_aa: CASSFPGSTGELFF; d_call: NA; clone_size: NA; v_call: TRBV5-5; j_call: TRBJ2-2
cdr3_nt: TGCGCCAGCAGCATGACAGGGGACCCCATGAACACTGAAGCTTTCTTT; cdr3_aa: CASSMTGDPMNTEAFF; d_call: TRBD1; clone_size: NA; v_call: TRBV5-1; j_call: TRBJ1-1
cdr3_nt: TGTGCCAGTAGTCTGTCTAGCGGGGGAGATCACACAGATACGCAGTATTTT; cdr3_aa: CASSLSSGGDHTDTQYF; d_call: TRBD2; clone_size: NA; v_call: TRBV19; j_call: TRBJ2-3
cdr3_nt: TGTGCCAGCAGCCGGAGGACTAACCACAATGAGCAGTTCTTC; cdr3_aa: CASSRRTNHNEQFF; d_call: NA; clone_size: NA; v_call: TRBV28; j_call: TRBJ2-1
cdr3_nt: TGTGCCAGTAGTCTCCGCGAAGGAGCAGGGCTAAATCAGCCCCAGCATTTT; cdr3_aa: CASSLREGAGLNQPQHF; d_call: NA; clone_size: NA; v_call: TRBV19; j_call: TRBJ1-5
cdr3_nt: TGTGCCAGCAGGGGGACAGGGGTCAGAGAAAAACTGTTTTTT; cdr3_aa: CASRGTGVREKLFF; d_call: TRBD1; clone_size: NA; v_call: TRBV6-5; j_call: TRBJ1-4